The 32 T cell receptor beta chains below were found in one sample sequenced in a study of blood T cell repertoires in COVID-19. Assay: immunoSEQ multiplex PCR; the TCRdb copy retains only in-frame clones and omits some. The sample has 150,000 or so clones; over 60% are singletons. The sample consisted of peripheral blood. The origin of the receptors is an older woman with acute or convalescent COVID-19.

In nucleotides, the CDR3 is TGTGCCAGCAGTTCCCTCGGTGGGGCCTATGGCTACACCTTC. Encoded protein: CASSSLGGAYGYTF. This sequence joins TRBV6-2 or TRBV6-3 and TRBJ1-2, with D maybe TRBD1 (5 bases). Germline V gives CDR1 MNHEY, CDR2 SVGEGT. The CDR3 length is 14 residues. The V gene lost 4 bases and the J gene lost 4 bases, with 13 bases spanning the gap.

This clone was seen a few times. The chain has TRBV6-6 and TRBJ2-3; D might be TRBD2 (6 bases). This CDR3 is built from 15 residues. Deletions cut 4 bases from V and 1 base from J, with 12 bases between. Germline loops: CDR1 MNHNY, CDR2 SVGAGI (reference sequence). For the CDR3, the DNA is TGTGCCAGCAGTTTTGCGGGACGCCGCACAGATACGCAGTATTTT. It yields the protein CASSFAGRRTDTQYF.

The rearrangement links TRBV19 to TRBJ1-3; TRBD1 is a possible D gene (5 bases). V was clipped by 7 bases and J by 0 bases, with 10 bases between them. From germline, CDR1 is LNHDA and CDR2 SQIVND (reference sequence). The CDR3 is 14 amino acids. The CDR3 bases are TGTGCCAGTAAAGGCAGGGCCTCTGGAAACACCATATATTTT. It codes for CASKGRASGNTIYF. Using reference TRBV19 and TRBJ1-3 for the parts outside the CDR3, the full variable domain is DGGITQSPKYLFRKEGQNVTLSCEQNLNHDAMYWYRQDPGQGLRLIYYSQIVNDFQKGDIAEGYSVSREKKESFPLTVTSAQKNPTAFYLCASKGRASGNTIYFGEGSWLTVV.

Written as DNA, the CDR3 is TGTGCCAGCAGTATTGGACAGGGGGGTTACGAGCAGTACTTC. Protein: CASSIGQGGYEQYF. The V call is TRBV11-2, the J call TRBJ2-7, with 10 positions matching TRBD1. V gave up 6 bases and J gave up 4 bases; unmatched junction bases: 6. The germline gives CDR1 SGHAT, CDR2 FQNNGV. CDR3 length equals 14 residues.

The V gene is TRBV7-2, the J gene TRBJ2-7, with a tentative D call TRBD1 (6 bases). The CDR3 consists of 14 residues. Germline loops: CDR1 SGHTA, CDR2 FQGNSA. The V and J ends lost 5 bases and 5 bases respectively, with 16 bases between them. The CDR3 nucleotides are TGTGCCAGCAGCATAACCTACAGGGTTGACGAGCAGTACTTC. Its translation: CASSITYRVDEQYF.

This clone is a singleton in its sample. This chain's CDR3 is CSVDRGAGTDTQYF. The CDR3 coding sequence is TGCAGCGTTGACAGGGGAGCGGGCACAGATACGCAGTATTTT. This rearrangement joins TRBV29-1 to TRBJ2-3, with D possibly TRBD1 on 6 matching bases. The ends were cut back, 3 bases at V and 1 base at J, with 11 bases in the middle. The CDR3 contains 14 residues. Looked up from germline, CDR1 is SQVTM and CDR2 is ANQGSEA.

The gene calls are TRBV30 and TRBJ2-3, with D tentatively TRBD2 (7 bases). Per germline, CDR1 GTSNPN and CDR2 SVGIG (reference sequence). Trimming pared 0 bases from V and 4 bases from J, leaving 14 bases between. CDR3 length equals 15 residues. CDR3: CAWSVGGGVPDTQYF. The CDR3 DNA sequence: TGTGCCTGGAGTGTAGGGGGGGGTGTCCCAGATACGCAGTATTTT. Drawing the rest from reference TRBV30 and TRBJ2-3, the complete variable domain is SQTIHQWPATLVQPVGSPLSLECTVEGTSNPNLYWYRQAAGRGLQLLFYSVGIGQISSEVPQNLSASRPQDRQFILSSKKLLLSDSGFYLCAWSVGGGVPDTQYFGPGTRLTVL.

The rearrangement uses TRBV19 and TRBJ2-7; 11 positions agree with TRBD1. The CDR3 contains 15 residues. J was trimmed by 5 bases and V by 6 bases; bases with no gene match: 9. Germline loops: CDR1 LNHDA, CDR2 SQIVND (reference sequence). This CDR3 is CASSGRDRGNHEQYF. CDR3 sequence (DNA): TGTGCCAGTAGCGGCCGGGACAGGGGGAACCACGAGCAGTACTTC.

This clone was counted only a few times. The chain's CDR3 is CASSRGAGDSPLHF. CDR3 bases: TGTGCCAGCAGCCGTGGGGCAGGAGATTCACCCCTCCACTTT. The V and J genes are TRBV5-4 and TRBJ1-6; D is possibly TRBD1 (5 bases). V was clipped by 4 bases and J by 8 bases, with 13 bases between them. This CDR3 contains 14 residues. Germline V gene sequence: CDR1 SGHNT, CDR2 YYREEE (reference sequence).

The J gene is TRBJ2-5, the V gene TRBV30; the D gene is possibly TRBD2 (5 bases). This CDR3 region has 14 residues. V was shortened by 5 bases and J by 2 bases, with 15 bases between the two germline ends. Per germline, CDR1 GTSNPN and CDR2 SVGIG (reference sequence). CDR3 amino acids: CAWRYSDLQETQYF. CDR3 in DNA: TGTGCCTGGCGATACTCGGACTTACAAGAGACCCAGTACTTC.

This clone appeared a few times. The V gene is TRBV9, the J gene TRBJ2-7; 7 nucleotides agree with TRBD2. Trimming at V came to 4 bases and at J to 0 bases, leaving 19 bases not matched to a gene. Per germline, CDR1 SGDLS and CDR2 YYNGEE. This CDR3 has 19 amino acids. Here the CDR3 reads CASSSPASGNPLLSYEQYF. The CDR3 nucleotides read TGTGCCAGCAGCTCTCCGGCTAGCGGAAACCCTTTACTCTCCTACGAGCAGTACTTC. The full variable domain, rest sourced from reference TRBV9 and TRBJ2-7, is DSGVTQTPKHLITATGQRVTLRCSPRSGDLSVYWYQQSLDQGLQFLIQYYNGEERAKGNILERFSAQQFPDLHSELNLSSLELGDSALYFCASSSPASGNPLLSYEQYFGPGTRLTVT.

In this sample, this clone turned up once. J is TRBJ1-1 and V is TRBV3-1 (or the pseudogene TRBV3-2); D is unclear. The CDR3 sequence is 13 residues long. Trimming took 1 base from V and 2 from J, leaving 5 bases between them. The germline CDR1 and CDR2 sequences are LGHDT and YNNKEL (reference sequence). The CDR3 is CASSQAGNTEAFF. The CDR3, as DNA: TGTGCCAGCAGCCAAGCGGGAAACACTGAAGCTTTCTTT.

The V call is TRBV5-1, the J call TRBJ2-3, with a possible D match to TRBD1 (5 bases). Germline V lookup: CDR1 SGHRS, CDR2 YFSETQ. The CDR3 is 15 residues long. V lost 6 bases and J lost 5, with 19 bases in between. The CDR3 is CASKGYDWAQDTQYF. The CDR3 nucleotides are TGCGCCAGCAAGGGGTACGATTGGGCACAAGATACGCAGTATTTT.

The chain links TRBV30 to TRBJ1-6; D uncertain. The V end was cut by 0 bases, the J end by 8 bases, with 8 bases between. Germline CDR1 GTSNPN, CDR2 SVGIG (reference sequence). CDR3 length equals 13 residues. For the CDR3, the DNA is TGTGCCTGGAGTGTATTTGGGCATTCACCCCTCCACTTT. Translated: CAWSVFGHSPLHF.

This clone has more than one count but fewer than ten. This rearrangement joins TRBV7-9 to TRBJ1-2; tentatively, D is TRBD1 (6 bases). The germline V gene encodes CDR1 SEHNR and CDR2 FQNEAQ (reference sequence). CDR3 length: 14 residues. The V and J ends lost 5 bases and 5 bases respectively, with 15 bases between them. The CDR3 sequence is CASSPGTTGYGYTF. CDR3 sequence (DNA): TGTGCCAGCAGCCCAGGGACAACGGGGTATGGCTACACCTTC.

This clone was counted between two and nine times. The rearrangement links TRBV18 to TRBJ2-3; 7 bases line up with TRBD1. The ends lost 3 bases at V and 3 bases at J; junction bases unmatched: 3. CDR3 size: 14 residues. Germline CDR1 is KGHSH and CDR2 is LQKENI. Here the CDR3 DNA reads TGTGCCAGCTCACCTCAGGGGGAGACAGATACGCAGTATTTT. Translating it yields CASSPQGETDTQYF.

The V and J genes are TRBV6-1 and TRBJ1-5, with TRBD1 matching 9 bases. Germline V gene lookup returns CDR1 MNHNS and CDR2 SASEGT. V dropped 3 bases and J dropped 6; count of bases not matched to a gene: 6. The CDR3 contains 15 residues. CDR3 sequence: CASSDQGQGGQPQHF. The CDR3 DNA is TGTGCCAGCAGTGATCAGGGACAGGGAGGTCAGCCCCAGCATTTT.

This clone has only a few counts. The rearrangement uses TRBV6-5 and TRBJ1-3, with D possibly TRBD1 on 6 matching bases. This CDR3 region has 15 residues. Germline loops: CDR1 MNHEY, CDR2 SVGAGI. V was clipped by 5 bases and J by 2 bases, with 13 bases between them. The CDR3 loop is CASSITGTPGNTIYF. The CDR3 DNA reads TGTGCCAGCAGTATAACCGGGACACCTGGAAACACCATATATTTT.

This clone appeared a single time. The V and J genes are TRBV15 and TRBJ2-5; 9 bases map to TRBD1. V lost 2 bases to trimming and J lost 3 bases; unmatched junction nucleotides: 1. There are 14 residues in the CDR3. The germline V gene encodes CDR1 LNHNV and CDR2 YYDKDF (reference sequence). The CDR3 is CATSRRTGEETQYF. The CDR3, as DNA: TGTGCCACCAGCAGACGGACAGGGGAAGAGACCCAGTACTTC.

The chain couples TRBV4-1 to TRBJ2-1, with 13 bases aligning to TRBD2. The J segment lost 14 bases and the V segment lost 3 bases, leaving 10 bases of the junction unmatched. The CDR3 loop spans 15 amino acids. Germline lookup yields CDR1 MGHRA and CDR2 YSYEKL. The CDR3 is CASSQVPGLAGKKFF. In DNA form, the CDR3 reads TGCGCCAGCAGCCAGGTCCCGGGACTAGCGGGGAAAAAGTTCTTC.

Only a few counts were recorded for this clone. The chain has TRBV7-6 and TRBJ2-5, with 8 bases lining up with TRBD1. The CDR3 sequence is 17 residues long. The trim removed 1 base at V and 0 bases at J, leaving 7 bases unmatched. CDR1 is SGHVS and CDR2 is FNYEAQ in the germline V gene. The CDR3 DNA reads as TGTGCCAGCAGCTTAGGACCCCCACAGGGGGACCAAGAGACCCAGTACTTC. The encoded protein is CASSLGPPQGDQETQYF.

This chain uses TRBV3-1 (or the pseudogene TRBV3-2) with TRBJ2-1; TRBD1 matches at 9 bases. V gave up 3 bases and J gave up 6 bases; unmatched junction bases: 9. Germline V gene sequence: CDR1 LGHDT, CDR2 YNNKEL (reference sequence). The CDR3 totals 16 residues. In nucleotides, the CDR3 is TGTGCCAGCAGCCACTGGGGACAGGGAATCGGCAATGAGCAGTTCTTC. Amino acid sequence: CASSHWGQGIGNEQFF.

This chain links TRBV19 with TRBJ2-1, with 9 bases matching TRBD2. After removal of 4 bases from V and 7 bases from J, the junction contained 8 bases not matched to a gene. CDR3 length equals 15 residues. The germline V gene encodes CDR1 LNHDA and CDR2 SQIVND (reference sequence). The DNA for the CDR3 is TGTGCCAGTAGTAACGTGGCGGGAGGGGGGAATGAGCAGTTCTTC. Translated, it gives CASSNVAGGGNEQFF.

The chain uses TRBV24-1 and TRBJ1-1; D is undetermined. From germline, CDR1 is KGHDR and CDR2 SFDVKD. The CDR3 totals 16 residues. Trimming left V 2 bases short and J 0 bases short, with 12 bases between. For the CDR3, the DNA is TGTGCCACCAGTGATTCGGGTCGATACATGAACACTGAAGCTTTCTTT. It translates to CATSDSGRYMNTEAFF.

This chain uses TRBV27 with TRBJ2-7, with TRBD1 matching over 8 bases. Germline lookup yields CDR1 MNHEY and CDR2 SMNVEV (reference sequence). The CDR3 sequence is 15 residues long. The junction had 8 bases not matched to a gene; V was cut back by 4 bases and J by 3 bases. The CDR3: CASSYTGGLRYEQYF. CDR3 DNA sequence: TGTGCCAGCAGTTACACAGGGGGACTCCGCTACGAGCAGTACTTC.

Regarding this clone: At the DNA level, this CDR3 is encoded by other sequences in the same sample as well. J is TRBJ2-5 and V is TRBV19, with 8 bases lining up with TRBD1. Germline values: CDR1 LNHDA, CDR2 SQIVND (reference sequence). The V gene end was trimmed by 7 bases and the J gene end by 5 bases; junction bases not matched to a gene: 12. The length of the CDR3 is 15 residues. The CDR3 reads CASKRTGSQGETQYF. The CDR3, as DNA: TGTGCCAGTAAGAGGACAGGGAGCCAAGGGGAGACCCAGTACTTC.

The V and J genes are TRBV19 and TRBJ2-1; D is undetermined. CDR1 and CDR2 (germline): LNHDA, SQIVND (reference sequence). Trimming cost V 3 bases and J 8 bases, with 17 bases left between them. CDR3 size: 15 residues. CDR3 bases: TGTGCCAGTAGTATTGGAGCCGGGTTCGGCGATGAGCAGTTCTTC. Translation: CASSIGAGFGDEQFF.

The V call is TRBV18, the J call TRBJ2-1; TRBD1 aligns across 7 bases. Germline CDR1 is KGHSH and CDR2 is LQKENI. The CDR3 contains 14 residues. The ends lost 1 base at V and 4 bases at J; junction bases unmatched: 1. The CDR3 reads CASSPQTGYNEQFF. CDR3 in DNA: TGTGCCAGCTCACCACAGACAGGGTACAATGAGCAGTTCTTC.

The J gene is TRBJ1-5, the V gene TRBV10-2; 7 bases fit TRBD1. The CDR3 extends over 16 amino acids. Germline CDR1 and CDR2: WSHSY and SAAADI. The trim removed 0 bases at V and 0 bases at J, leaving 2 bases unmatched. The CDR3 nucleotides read TGCGCCAGCAGTGAGTCCGGGACAGCTAGCAATCAGCCCCAGCATTTT. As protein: CASSESGTASNQPQHF.

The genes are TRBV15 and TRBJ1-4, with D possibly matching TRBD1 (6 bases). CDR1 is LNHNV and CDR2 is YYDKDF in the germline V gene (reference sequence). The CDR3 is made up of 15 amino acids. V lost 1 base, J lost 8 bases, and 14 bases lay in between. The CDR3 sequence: CATSRGYPGQEKLFF. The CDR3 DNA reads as TGTGCCACCAGCAGAGGTTACCCGGGACAAGAAAAACTGTTTTTT.

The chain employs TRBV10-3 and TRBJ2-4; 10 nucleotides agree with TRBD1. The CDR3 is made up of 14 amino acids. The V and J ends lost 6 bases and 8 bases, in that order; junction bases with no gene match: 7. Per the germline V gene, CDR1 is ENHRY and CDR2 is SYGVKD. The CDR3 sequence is CAIRGQGKGDIQYF. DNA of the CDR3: TGTGCCATCAGGGGACAGGGGAAAGGGGACATTCAGTACTTC.

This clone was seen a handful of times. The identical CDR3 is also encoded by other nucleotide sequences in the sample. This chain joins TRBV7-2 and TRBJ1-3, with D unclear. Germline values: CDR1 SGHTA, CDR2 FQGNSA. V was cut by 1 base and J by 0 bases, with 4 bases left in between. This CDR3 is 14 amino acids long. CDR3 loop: CASSLDSSGNTIYF. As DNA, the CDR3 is TGTGCCAGCAGCTTAGATAGCTCTGGAAACACCATATATTTT.